This TCR beta chain was observed in a study of identical twins listed by TCRdb under 2016. Concerning the study at large: To test whether fetal clonotypes persist, the study used deep sequencing on TCR alpha and beta repertoires from monozygotic twins, unrelated adults of various ages, and cord blood. Replicate twin experiments were performed at different times using different library preparation protocols to rule out contamination. Paper-wide results and their limitations: Out-of-frame TCR alpha sharing in monozygotic twins was systematically underestimated by recombination models, whereas sharing between unrelated individuals was in agreement with the recombination models. Excess twin sharing in beta out-of-frame sequences was weaker because fewer shared sequences lowered the signal-to-noise ratio. Invariant T cells such as MAIT and iNKT could partly confound zero-insertion analyses, although diverse VJ usage argued against such confounding for most clonotypes. Fewer insertions were carried by abundant cord blood beta clonotypes; a weaker similar trend was observed in young adult naive repertoires, while no such trend was observed in memory repertoires. Compared with coincidental sharing between unrelated individuals, out-of-frame TCR alpha sequences shared between twins showed an excess of sequences with low generation probability. Because the same donors could not be followed over many years, the conclusions relied on cross-sectional statistical analysis.

Libraries were built with 5' RACE. The sequencer listed for this sample is Illumina HiSeq 2000. Template switching introduced a universal primer binding site; the final cDNA contained a unique molecular identifier, enabling accurate counting of TCR cDNA molecules. Specific primers in the conserved constant-segment region were used to synthesize first-strand cDNA for TCR alpha and beta chains. To control for contamination, every cDNA library was double barcoded, receiving both a SMART-Mk sample barcode and Illumina barcodes. Two successive PCR steps introduced TruSeq adapter sequences along with Illumina sample barcodes. The Illumina HiSeq platform was used with custom primers to sequence TCR alpha and beta cDNA libraries. As for the original processing: MiGEC processed the raw reads to extract unique molecular identifiers, while MiXCR was used to determine the CDR3 positions. For each individual, recombination models were inferred using an EM algorithm with the repgenHMM and IGoR tools. Shared clonotypes were analyzed with the tcR package in R, and sharing was normalized by the product of cloneset sizes. Out-of-frame nonproductive sequences were analyzed to study raw recombination free of thymic and clonal selection effects. Clones were called with MiXCR by TCRdb after fastp trimmed the public reads at Q25, and only in-frame beta chains were retained. Here each entry gathers all rows of one CDR3 protein and keeps the most common genes and DNA. The V and J calls here are based on TCRdb, not the publication. For this sample the table gives around 530,000 distinct CDR3 sequences, of which roughly 15% were detected only once. Roughly 0.43% of the sample goes to the ten largest clones.

Only healthy Caucasian donors were included. Three pairs of female monozygotic twins, all aged about 18 to 30 years, made up the twin cohort. Positive isolation kits from Invitrogen were used to isolate the CD4+ and CD8+ T cell populations. This clonotype was detected only a few times. It lacks a known antigen. No qualities accompany the bases; no much larger clone lies one base away. CDR1 and CDR2 were assigned from the germline V gene (reference sequence) as DFQATT and SNEGSKA. The V and J ends are trimmed by 5 bases and 3 bases, leaving 5 bases between them. The CDR3 sequence holds 11 residues, the cysteine and phenylalanine included. Just the 33-base CDR3 DNA is kept, in frame starting at base 1. This sample was shared with a second study, whose subject was yellow fever vaccine responses in identical twins. The second source states: According to the authors, in identical twins the way T cells responded to vaccination appeared partly convergent and partly personalized. In identical twins, the study followed T cell clones that responded to the vaccine with precision.

Input material: CD4+ T cells sorted from blood. In this chain, TRBV20-1 is recombined with TRBJ1-5; a confident D gene designation cannot be given. The sequence was obtained from a woman under 30 in good health. The CDR3 here reads CSAQNNQPQHF. Here is the DNA: TGCAGTGCTCAGAACAATCAGCCCCAGCATTTT.